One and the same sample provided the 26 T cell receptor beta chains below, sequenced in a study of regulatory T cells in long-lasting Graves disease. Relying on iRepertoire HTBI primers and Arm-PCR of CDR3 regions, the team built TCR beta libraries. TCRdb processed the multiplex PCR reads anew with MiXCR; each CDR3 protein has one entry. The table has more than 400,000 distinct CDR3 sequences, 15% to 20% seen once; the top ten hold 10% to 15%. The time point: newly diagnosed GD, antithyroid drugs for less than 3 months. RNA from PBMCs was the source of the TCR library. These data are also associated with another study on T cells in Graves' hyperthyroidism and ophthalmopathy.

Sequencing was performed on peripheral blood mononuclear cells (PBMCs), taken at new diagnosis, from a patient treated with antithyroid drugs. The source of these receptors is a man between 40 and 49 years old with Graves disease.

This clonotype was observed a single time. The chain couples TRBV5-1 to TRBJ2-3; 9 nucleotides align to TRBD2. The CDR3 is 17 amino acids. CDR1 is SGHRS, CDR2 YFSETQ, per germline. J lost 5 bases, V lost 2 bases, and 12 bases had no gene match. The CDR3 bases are TGCGCCAGCAGCTTCTTCGGCGGGAGGGCCACTGGAGATACGCAGTATTTT. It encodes CASSFFGGRATGDTQYF.

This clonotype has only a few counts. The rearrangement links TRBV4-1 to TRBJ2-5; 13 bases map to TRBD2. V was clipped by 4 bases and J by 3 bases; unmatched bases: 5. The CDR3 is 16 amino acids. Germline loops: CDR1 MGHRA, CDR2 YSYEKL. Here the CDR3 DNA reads TGCGCCAGCAGCCCAAGGACTAGCGGGGGAGAAGAGACCCAGTACTTC. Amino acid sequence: CASSPRTSGGEETQYF.

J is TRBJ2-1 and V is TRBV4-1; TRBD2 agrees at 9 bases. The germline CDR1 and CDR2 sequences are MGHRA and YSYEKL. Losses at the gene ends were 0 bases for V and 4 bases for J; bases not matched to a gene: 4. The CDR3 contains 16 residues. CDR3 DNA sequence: TGCGCCAGCAGCCAAGAACGACTAGCGGAATACAATGAGCAGTTCTTC. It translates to CASSQERLAEYNEQFF.

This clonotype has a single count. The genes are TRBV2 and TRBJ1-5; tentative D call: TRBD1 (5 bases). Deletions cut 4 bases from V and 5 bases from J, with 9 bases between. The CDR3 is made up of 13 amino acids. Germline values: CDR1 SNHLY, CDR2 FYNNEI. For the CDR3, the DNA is TGTGCCAGCAGTGCCGAGGGGTATCAGCCCCAGCATTTT. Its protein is CASSAEGYQPQHF.

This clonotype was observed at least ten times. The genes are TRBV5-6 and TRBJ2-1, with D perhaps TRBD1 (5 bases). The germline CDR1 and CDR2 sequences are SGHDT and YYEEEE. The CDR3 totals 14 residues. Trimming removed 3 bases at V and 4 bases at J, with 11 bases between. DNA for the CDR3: TGTGCCAGCAGCTCGAACAGGAGATACAATGAGCAGTTCTTC. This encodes CASSSNRRYNEQFF.

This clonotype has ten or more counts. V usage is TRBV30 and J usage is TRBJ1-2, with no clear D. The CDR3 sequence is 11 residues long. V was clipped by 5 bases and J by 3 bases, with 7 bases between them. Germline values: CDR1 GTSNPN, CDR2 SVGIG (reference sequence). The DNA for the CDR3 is TGTGCCTGGGAACACGACTATGGCTACACCTTC. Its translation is CAWEHDYGYTF.

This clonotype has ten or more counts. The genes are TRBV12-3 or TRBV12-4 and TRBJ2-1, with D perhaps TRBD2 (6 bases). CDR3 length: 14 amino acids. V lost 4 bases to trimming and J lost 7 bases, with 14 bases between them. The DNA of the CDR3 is TGTGCCAGCAGTTGGACTATAGGTGGGAATGAGCAGTTCTTC. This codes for CASSWTIGGNEQFF.

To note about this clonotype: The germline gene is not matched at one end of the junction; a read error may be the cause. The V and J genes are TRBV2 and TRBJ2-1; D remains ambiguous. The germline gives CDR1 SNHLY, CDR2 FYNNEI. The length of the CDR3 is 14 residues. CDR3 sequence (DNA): TGCGCCAGCAGTGATGGGTTTAGGTACAATAAGCAGTTCTTC. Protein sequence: CASSDGFRYNKQFF.

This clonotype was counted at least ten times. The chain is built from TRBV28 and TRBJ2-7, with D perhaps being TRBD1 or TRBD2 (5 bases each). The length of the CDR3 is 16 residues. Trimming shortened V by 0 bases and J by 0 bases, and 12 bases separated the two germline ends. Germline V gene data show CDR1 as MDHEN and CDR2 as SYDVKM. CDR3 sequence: CASSLWVGTLSYEQYF. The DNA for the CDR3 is TGTGCCAGCAGTTTATGGGTTGGGACCCTCTCCTACGAGCAGTACTTC.

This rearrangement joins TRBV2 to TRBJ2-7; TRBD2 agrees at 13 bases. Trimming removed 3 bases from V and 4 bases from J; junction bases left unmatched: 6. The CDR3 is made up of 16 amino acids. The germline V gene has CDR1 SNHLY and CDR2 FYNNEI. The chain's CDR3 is CASSESGLAGPYEQYF. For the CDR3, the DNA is TGTGCCAGCAGTGAGTCGGGACTAGCGGGACCTTACGAGCAGTACTTC. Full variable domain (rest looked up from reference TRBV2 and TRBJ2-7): EPEVTQTPSHQVTQMGQEVILRCVPISNHLYFYWYRQILGQKVEFLVSFYNNEISEKSEIFDDQFSVERPDGSNFTLKIRSTKLEDSAMYFCASSESGLAGPYEQYFGPGTRLTVT.

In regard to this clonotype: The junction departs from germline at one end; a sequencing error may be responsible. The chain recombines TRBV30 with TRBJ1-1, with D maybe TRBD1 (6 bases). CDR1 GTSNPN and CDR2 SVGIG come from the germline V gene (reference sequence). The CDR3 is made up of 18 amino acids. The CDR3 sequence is CARSNPEQGGSLNTEAFF. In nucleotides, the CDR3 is TGTGCCCGGAGTAACCCGGAACAGGGTGGATCGTTGAACACTGAAGCTTTCTTT.

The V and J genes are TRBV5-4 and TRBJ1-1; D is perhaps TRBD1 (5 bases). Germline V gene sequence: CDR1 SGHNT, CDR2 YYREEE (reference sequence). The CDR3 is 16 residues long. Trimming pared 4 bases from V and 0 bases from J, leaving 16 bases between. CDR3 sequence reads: CASSLGGGSVNTEAFF. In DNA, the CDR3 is TGTGCCAGCAGCCTGGGGGGTGGCAGCGTGAACACTGAAGCTTTCTTT.

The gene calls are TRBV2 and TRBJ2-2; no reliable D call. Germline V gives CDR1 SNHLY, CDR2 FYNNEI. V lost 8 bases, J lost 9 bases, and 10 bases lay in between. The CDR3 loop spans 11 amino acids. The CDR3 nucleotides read TGTGCCAGCCGCCCCGGGCGGGAGCTGTTTTTT. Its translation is CASRPGRELFF.

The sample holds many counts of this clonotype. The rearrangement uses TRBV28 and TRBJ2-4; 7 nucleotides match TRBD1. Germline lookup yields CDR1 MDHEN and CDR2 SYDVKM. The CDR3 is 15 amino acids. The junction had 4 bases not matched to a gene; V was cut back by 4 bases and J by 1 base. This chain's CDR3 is CASSSIQGAKNIQYF. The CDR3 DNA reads TGTGCCAGCAGTTCGATACAGGGGGCCAAAAACATTCAGTACTTC.

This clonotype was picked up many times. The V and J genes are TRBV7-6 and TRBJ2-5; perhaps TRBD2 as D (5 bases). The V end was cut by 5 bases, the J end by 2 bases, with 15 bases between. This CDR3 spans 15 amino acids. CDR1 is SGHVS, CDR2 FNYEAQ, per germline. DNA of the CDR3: TGTGCCAGCAGCGGAAGAGGGCTAGGTCAAGAGACCCAGTACTTC. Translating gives CASSGRGLGQETQYF.

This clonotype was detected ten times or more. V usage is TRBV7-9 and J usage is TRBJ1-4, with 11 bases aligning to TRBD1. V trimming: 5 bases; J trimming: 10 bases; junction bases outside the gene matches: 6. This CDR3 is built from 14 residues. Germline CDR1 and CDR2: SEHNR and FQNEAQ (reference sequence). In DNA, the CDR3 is TGTGCCAGCAGCCGGGGACAGGGGGTCGGAAAACTGTTTTTT. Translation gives CASSRGQGVGKLFF.

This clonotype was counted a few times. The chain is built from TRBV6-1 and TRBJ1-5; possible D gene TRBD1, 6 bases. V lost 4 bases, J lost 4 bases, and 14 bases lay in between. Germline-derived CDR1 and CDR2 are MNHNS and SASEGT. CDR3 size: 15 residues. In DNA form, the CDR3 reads TGTGCCAGCAGTGCGGGACCGGGGGCAAATCAGCCCCAGCATTTT. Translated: CASSAGPGANQPQHF.

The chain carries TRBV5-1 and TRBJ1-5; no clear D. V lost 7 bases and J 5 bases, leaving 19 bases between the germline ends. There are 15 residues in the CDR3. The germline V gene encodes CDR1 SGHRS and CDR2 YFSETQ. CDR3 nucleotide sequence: TGCGCCAGCCGTTTCGGGGAGGGAAGACATCAGCCCCAGCATTTT. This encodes CASRFGEGRHQPQHF.

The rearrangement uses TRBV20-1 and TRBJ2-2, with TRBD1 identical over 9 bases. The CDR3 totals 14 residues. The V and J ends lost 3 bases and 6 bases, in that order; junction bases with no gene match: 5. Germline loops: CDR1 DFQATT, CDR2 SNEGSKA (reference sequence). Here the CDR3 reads CSARETGGAGELFF. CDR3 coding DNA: TGCAGTGCTAGGGAGACAGGGGGTGCCGGGGAGCTGTTTTTT.

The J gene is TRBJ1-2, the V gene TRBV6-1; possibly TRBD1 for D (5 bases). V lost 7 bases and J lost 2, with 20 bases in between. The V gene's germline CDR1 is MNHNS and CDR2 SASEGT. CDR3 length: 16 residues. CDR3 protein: CASNTRWGKHNYGYTF. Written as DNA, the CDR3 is TGTGCCAGCAACACCAGGTGGGGGAAGCACAACTATGGCTACACCTTC.

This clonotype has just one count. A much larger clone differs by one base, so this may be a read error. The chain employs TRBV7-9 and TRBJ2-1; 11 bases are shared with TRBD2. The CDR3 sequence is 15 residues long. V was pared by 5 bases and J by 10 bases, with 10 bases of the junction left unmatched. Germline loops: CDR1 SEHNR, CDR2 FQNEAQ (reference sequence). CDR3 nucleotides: TGTGCCAGCAGCACGTTAGCGGGAGGGCCGGACGAGCAGTTCTTC. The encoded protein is CASSTLAGGPDEQFF.

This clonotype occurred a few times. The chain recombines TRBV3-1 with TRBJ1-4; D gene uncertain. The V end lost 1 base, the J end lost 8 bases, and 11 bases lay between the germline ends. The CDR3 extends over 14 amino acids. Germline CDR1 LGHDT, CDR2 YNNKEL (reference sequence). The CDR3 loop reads CASSQGSFWEKLFF. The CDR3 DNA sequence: TGTGCCAGCAGCCAAGGCTCGTTTTGGGAAAAACTGTTTTTT.

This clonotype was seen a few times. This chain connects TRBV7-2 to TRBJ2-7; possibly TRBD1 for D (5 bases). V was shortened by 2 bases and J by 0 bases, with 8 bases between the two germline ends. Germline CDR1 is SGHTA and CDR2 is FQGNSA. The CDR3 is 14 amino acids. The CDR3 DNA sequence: TGTGCCAGCAGCTTATCGGACACCTCCTACGAGCAGTACTTC. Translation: CASSLSDTSYEQYF.

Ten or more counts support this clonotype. Written as DNA, the CDR3 is TGTGCCAGCAGCTCTAATCGGGCTCCAAATTCACCCCTCCACTTT. Translating it yields CASSSNRAPNSPLHF. The chain couples TRBV7-6 to TRBJ1-6, with D hard to call. This CDR3 contains 15 residues. Trimming shortened V by 4 bases and J by 7 bases, and 14 bases separated the two germline ends. Per germline, CDR1 SGHVS and CDR2 FNYEAQ. The whole variable domain, filled in from reference TRBV7-6 and TRBJ1-6, reads GAGVSQSPRYKVTKRGQDVALRCDPISGHVSLYWYRQALGQGPEFLTYFNYEAQQDKSGLPNDRFSAERPEGSISTLTIQRTEQRDSAMYRCASSSNRAPNSPLHFGNGTRLTVT.

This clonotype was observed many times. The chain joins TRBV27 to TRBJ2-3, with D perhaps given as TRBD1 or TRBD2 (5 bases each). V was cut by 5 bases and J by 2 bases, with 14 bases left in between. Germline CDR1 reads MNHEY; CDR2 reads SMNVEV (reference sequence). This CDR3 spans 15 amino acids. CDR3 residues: CASSPPGTVTDTQYF. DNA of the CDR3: TGTGCCAGCAGTCCCCCCGGGACCGTCACAGATACGCAGTATTTT.

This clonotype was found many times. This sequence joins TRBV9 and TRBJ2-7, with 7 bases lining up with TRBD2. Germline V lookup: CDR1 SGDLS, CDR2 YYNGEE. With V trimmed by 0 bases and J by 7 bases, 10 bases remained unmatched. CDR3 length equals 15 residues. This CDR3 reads CASSVDLREAGEQYF. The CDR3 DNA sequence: TGTGCCAGCAGCGTAGATCTCCGGGAAGCGGGGGAGCAGTACTTC.